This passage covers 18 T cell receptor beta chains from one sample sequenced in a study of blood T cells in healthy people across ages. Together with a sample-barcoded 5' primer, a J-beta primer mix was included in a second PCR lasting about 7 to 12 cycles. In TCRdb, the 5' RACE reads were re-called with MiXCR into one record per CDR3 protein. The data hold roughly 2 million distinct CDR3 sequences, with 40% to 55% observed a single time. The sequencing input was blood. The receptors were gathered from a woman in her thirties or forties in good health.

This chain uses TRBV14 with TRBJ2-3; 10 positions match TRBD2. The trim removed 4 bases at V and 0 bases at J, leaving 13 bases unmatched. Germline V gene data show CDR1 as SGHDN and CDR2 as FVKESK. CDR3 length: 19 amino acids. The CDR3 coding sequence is TGTGCCAGCAGCCGGACTAGCGGAACTATTAGGACTAGCACAGATACGCAGTATTTT. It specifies CASSRTSGTIRTSTDTQYF.

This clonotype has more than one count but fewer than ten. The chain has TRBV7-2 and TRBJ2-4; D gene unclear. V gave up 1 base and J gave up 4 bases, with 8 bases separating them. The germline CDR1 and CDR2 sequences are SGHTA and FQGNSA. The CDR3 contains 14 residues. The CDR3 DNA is TGTGCCAGCAGCTTAGAACCGGGTAAAAACATTCAGTACTTC. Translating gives CASSLEPGKNIQYF.

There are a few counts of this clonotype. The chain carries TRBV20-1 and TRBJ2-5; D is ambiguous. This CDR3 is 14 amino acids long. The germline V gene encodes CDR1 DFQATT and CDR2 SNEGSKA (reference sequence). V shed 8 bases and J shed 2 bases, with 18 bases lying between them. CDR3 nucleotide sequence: TGCAGTACGGGCCAATTTCAGAATCAAGAGACCCAGTACTTC. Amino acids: CSTGQFQNQETQYF.

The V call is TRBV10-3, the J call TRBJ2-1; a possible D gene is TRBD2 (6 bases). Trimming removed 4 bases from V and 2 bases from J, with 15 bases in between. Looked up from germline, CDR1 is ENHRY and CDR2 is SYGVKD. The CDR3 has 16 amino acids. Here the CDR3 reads CAISGPLTGAYNEQFF. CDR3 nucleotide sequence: TGTGCCATCAGTGGACCCCTAACGGGGGCCTACAATGAGCAGTTCTTC.

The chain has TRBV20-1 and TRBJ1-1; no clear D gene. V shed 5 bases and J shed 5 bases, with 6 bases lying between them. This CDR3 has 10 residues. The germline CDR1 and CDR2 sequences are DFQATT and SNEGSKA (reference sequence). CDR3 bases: TGCAGTGCTTACGGGACTGAAGCTTTCTTT. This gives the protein CSAYGTEAFF.

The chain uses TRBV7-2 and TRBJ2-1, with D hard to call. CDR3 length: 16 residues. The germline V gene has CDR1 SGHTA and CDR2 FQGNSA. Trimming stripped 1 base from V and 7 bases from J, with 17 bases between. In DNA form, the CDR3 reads TGTGCCAGCAGCTTAGGCGCTCCTCCCCCAAGGAATGAGCAGTTCTTC. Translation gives CASSLGAPPPRNEQFF.

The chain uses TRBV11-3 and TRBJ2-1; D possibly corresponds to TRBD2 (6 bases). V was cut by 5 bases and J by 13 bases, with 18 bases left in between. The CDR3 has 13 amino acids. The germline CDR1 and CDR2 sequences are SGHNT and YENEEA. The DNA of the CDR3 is TGTGCCAGCAGCACTCTTGGAGGCGGGGAACAGTTCTTC. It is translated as CASSTLGGGEQFF.

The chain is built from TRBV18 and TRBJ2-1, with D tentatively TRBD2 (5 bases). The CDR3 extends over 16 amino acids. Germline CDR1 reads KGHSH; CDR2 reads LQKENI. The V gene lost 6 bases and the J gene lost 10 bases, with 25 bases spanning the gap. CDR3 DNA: TGTGCCAGCTCGGCTTCCGGAGGTCGGGAAAGAGGGGAGCAGTTCTTC. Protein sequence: CASSASGGRERGEQFF.

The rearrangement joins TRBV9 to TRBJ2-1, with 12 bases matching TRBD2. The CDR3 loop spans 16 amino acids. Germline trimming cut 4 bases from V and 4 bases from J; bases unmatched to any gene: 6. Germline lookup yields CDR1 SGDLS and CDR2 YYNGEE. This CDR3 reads CASSQTGTSGYNEQFF. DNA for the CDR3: TGTGCCAGCAGCCAAACCGGGACTAGCGGGTACAATGAGCAGTTCTTC.

Here the CDR3 reads CASGLDRLEGLMSYNEQFF. CDR3 DNA: TGTGCTAGTGGTTTGGACAGGCTGGAGGGCCTCATGTCCTACAATGAGCAGTTCTTC. The J gene is TRBJ2-1, the V gene TRBV12-5; a possible D gene is TRBD2 (6 bases). CDR1 LGHNT and CDR2 FRNRAP come from the germline V gene. The V gene lost 1 base and the J gene lost 1 base, with 20 bases spanning the gap. CDR3 length: 19 residues.

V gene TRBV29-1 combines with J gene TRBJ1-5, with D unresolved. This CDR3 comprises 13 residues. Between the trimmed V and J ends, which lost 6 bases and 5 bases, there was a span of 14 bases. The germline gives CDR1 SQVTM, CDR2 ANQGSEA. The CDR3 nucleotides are TGCAGCGTCGGATCGACCAAAGATCAGCCCCAGCATTTT. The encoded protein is CSVGSTKDQPQHF.

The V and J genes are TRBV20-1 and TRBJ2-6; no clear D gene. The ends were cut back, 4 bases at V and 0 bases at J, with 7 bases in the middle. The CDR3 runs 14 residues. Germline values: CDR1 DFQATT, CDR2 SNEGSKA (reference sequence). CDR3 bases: TGCAGTGCTATGCGGAGCTCTGGGGCCAACGTCCTGACTTTC. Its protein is CSAMRSSGANVLTF.

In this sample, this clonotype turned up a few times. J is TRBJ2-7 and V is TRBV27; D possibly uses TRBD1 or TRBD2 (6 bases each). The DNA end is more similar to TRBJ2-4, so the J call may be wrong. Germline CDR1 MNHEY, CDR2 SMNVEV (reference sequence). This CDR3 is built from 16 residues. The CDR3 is CASREGWGARKNIQYF. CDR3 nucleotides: TGTGCCAGCAGGGAGGGATGGGGGGCGCGAAAAAACATTCAGTACTTC.

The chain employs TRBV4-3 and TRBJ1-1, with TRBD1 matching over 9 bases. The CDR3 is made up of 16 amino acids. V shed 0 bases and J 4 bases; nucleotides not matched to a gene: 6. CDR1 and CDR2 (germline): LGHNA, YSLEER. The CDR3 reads CASSQDRTGVGTEAFF. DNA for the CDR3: TGCGCCAGCAGCCAAGATCGGACAGGGGTGGGCACTGAAGCTTTCTTT.

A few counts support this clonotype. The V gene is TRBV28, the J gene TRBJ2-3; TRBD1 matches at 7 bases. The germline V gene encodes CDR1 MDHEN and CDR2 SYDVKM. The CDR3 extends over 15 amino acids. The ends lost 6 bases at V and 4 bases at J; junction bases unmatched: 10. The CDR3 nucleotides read TGTGCCAGCAGAAACAGGGGATATAGCGCAGATACGCAGTATTTT. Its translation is CASRNRGYSADTQYF.

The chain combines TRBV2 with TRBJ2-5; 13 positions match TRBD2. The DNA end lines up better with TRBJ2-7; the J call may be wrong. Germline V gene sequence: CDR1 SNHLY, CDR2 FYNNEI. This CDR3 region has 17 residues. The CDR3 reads CASKDGTSGTPIREQYF. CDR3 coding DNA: TGTGCCAGCAAGGATGGGACTAGCGGGACCCCAATTCGCGAGCAGTACTTC.

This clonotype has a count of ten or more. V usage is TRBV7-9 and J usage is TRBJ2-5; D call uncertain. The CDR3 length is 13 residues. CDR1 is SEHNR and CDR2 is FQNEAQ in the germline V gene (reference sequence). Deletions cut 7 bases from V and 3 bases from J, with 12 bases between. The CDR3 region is CASITRAEETQYF. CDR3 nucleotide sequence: TGTGCCAGCATCACTCGGGCAGAAGAGACCCAGTACTTC.

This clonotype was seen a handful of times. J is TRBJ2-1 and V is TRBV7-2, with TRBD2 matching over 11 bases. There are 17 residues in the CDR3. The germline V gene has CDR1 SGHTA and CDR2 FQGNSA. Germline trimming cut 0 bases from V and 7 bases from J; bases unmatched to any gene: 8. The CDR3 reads CASSLARTSGGFNEQFF. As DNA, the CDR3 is TGTGCCAGCAGCTTAGCGCGAACTAGCGGGGGCTTTAATGAGCAGTTCTTC. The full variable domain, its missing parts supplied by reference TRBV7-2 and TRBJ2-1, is GAGVSQSPSNKVTEKGKDVELRCDPISGHTALYWYRQSLGQGLEFLIYFQGNSAPDKSGLPSDRFSAERTGGSVSTLTIQRTQQEDSAVYLCASSLARTSGGFNEQFFGPGTRLTVL.